Below are 26 T cell receptor beta chains sequenced from a single sample in a study of lymphopenia after photon versus proton radiotherapy. Sequencing was performed with immunoSEQ multiplex PCR; in TCRdb, only in-frame clones are kept and a portion is missing. The data show about 49,000 clones, around 83% seen once. The specimen comprised peripheral blood, sampled from a patient treated with photon-based radiotherapy. The receptors stem from a man aged 50-60 years with gastric cancer.

The chain combines TRBV7-8 with TRBJ2-7; D gene unclear. The V and J ends lost 5 bases and 3 bases respectively, with 11 bases between them. Germline CDR1 reads SGHVS; CDR2 reads FQNEAQ. The CDR3 loop spans 13 amino acids. DNA of the CDR3: TGTGCCAGCAGCCCCGCCCGATACTACGAGCAGTACTTC. Its protein product is CASSPARYYEQYF.

The CDR3 DNA follows: TGCGCCAGCAGCCGATCCTCCGGGACGCCGACGACCAAAAACATTCAGTACTTC. Protein sequence: CASSRSSGTPTTKNIQYF. The J gene is TRBJ2-4, the V gene TRBV4-1, with D possibly called TRBD1 or TRBD2 (5 bases each). V was trimmed by 4 bases and J by 2 bases, leaving 21 bases between them. Per germline, CDR1 MGHRA and CDR2 YSYEKL. The CDR3 is 18 residues long.

The V and J genes are TRBV4-2 and TRBJ2-3; D unclear. The CDR3 is 16 residues long. Per the germline V gene, CDR1 is LGHNA and CDR2 is YNFKEQ. Trimming removed 1 base at V and 4 bases at J, with 15 bases between. CDR3 protein: CASSQASSTGADTQYF. CDR3 coding DNA: TGTGCCAGCAGCCAAGCCTCTAGTACCGGCGCAGATACGCAGTATTTT.

CDR3 amino acids: CASSFLEQGRNTEAFF. In DNA, the CDR3 is TGTGCCAGCAGCTTTCTCGAACAGGGCCGGAACACTGAAGCTTTCTTT. The chain joins TRBV11-2 to TRBJ1-1; TRBD1 might be the D (6 bases). V was clipped by 3 bases and J by 1 base, with 15 bases between them. This CDR3 comprises 16 residues. Germline CDR1 SGHAT, CDR2 FQNNGV.

The rearrangement links TRBV7-8 to TRBJ2-7, with 9 bases lining up with TRBD2. The CDR3 runs 15 residues. Germline trimming cut 5 bases from V and 5 bases from J; bases unmatched to any gene: 10. Looked up from germline, CDR1 is SGHVS and CDR2 is FQNEAQ. CDR3 sequence reads: CASSPIAGVENEQYF. The CDR3 coding sequence is TGTGCCAGCAGCCCAATAGCGGGAGTTGAAAACGAGCAGTACTTC.

The chain uses TRBV6-1 and TRBJ2-5, with unresolved D. The DNA end is a closer match to TRBJ2-7, so the J assignment may be wrong. The CDR3 totals 12 residues. The V gene's germline CDR1 is MNHNS and CDR2 SASEGT. The CDR3 here is CASRPGSYEQYF. CDR3 in DNA: TGTGCCAGCCGGCCAGGCTCGTACGAGCAGTACTTC.

In its sample, this clone ranks as medium-sized. The genes are TRBV19 and TRBJ2-3; unclear D gene. CDR3 size: 14 residues. Per germline, CDR1 LNHDA and CDR2 SQIVND (reference sequence). The germline V and J ends were trimmed by 3 bases and 1 base, with 8 bases remaining between them. The CDR3 is CASSIVSGTDTQYF. DNA of the CDR3: TGTGCCAGTAGTATCGTCAGCGGCACAGATACGCAGTATTTT.

V usage is TRBV29-1 and J usage is TRBJ2-5; 9 bases map to TRBD1. The junction had 3 bases not matched to a gene; V was cut back by 5 bases and J by 5 bases. From germline, CDR1 is SQVTM and CDR2 ANQGSEA. This CDR3 contains 12 residues. CDR3 nucleotide sequence: TGCAGCGTTTGGGACAGGGCGGAGACCCAGTACTTC. Translated, it gives CSVWDRAETQYF.

J is TRBJ1-2 and V is TRBV5-1; tentatively, D is TRBD1 (6 bases). CDR3 length: 14 amino acids. Germline-derived CDR1 and CDR2 are SGHRS and YFSETQ. Trimming stripped 3 bases from V and 8 bases from J, with 17 bases between. CDR3 DNA sequence: TGCGCCAGCAGCTATGACAGGCCCGACTGGGGCTACACCTTC. Its translation: CASSYDRPDWGYTF.

V and J are TRBV5-1 and TRBJ2-7; 10 nucleotides agree with TRBD2. The CDR3 consists of 13 residues. Germline assignment: CDR1 SGHRS and CDR2 YFSETQ. J was trimmed by 6 bases and V by 5 bases; bases with no gene match: 5. Here the CDR3 reads CASREREGGEQYF. The DNA of the CDR3 is TGCGCCAGCAGGGAGCGGGAGGGCGGCGAGCAGTACTTC.

The chain carries TRBV18 and TRBJ2-6; no clear D gene. Germline CDR1 KGHSH, CDR2 LQKENI. The CDR3 is made up of 18 amino acids. Trimming cost V 1 base and J 3 bases, with 16 bases left between them. CDR3 nucleotide sequence: TGTGCCAGCTCACCACTTGCGACAAACCCTTTTGGGGCCAACGTCCTGACTTTC. Its protein is CASSPLATNPFGANVLTF.

V is TRBV7-2 and J is TRBJ2-2; 11 nucleotides match TRBD2. Germline trimming cut 0 bases from V and 7 bases from J; bases unmatched to any gene: 4. This CDR3 comprises 16 residues. Germline loops: CDR1 SGHTA, CDR2 FQGNSA. The CDR3 DNA is TGTGCCAGCAGCTTAGCGAGGACTAGCGGGTTCGGGGAGCTGTTTTTT. Its translation: CASSLARTSGFGELFF.

This clone is medium-sized in the sample. The rearrangement links TRBV7-3 to TRBJ2-1; TRBD2 agrees at 10 bases. This CDR3 has 15 amino acids. Losses at the gene ends were 2 bases for V and 2 bases for J; bases not matched to a gene: 0. Germline loops: CDR1 SGHTA, CDR2 FQGTGA. The CDR3 loop reads CASSLGTSAYNEQFF. The CDR3 DNA sequence: TGTGCCAGCAGCTTAGGGACTAGCGCCTACAATGAGCAGTTCTTC.

This chain joins TRBV6-6 and TRBJ1-1, with 9 bases aligning to TRBD1. V was pared by 2 bases and J by 6 bases, with 7 bases of the junction left unmatched. Germline V gives CDR1 MNHNY, CDR2 SVGAGI (reference sequence). The CDR3 has 15 amino acids. This CDR3 is CASSYTTGGKPEAFF. CDR3 DNA: TGTGCCAGCAGTTACACCACAGGGGGCAAACCTGAAGCTTTCTTT.

To note about this clone: Different DNA sequences within this sample yield the same CDR3. The chain employs TRBV7-9 and TRBJ2-2; no clear D gene. Germline CDR1 and CDR2: SEHNR and FQNEAQ (reference sequence). V was clipped by 1 base and J by 3 bases, with 3 bases between them. This CDR3 contains 13 residues. CDR3 amino acids: CASSLGYTGELFF. CDR3 coding DNA: TGTGCCAGCAGCTTAGGTTACACCGGGGAGCTGTTTTTT.

As DNA, the CDR3 is TGTGCCAGCAGCCCGATGAGACTGCTCCGGGATACGCAGTATTTT. Translating gives CASSPMRLLRDTQYF. The gene calls are TRBV7-3 and TRBJ2-3; no firm D call. The length of the CDR3 is 15 residues. V dropped 5 bases and J dropped 6 bases, with 18 bases sitting between them. Germline CDR1 is SGHTA and CDR2 is FQGTGA. The entire variable domain, with the rest obtained from reference TRBV7-3 and TRBJ2-3, is as follows: GAGVSQTPSNKVTEKGKYVELRCDPISGHTALYWYRQSLGQGPEFLIYFQGTGAADDSGLPNDRFFAVRPEGSVSTLKIQRTERGDSAVYLCASSPMRLLRDTQYFGPGTRLTVL.

The rearrangement uses TRBV9 and TRBJ1-2; D gene uncertain. Germline-derived CDR1 and CDR2 are SGDLS and YYNGEE. The germline V and J ends were trimmed by 0 bases and 2 bases, with 11 bases remaining between them. The CDR3 runs to 15 residues. The CDR3 sequence is CASSVGPEPNYGYTF. The CDR3 bases are TGTGCCAGCAGCGTAGGCCCGGAACCAAACTATGGCTACACCTTC.

This clone occurred once. The J gene is TRBJ2-2, the V gene TRBV5-5; 9 bases agree with TRBD1. The CDR3 sequence is 14 residues long. Per the germline V gene, CDR1 is SGHKS and CDR2 is YYEKEE (reference sequence). Trimming took 5 bases from V and 4 from J; bases not matched to a gene: 3. CDR3 sequence reads: CASRPGQGTGELFF. The CDR3 nucleotides are TGTGCCAGCAGGCCGGGACAGGGCACCGGGGAGCTGTTTTTT.

This clone was detected only once. The gene calls are TRBV10-3 and TRBJ1-5; perhaps TRBD1 as D (6 bases). This CDR3 has 15 residues. Between the trimmed V and J ends, which lost 0 bases and 6 bases, there was a span of 12 bases. Germline V CDR1 and CDR2: ENHRY, SYGVKD. The CDR3 DNA reads TGTGCCATCAGTGAGTCAGCGGGGGCGACTCAGCCCCAGCATTTT. Protein product: CAISESAGATQPQHF.

The rearrangement joins TRBV14 to TRBJ2-6, with D unresolved. Germline assignment: CDR1 SGHDN and CDR2 FVKESK. The CDR3 contains 13 residues. Trimming shortened V by 3 bases and J by 1 base, and 1 base separated the two germline ends. CDR3 residues: CASSQSGANVLTF. Written as DNA, the CDR3 is TGTGCCAGCAGCCAGTCTGGGGCCAACGTCCTGACTTTC. Looking up the rest from reference TRBV14 and TRBJ2-6 gives the full variable domain: EAGVTQFPSHSVIEKGQTVTLRCDPISGHDNLYWYRRVMGKEIKFLLHFVKESKQDESGMPNNRFLAERTGGTYSTLKVQPAELEDSGVYFCASSQSGANVLTFGAGSRLTVL.

This clone has only a few counts. V is TRBV6-7 and J is TRBJ2-1, with D uncertain. TRBV6-7 qualifies as an ORF whose function is uncertain. This CDR3 spans 16 amino acids. The ends were cut back, 7 bases at V and 6 bases at J, with 22 bases in the middle. The CDR3 DNA follows: TGTGCCAGCATTCCATCTATCTTTAGTGGGATCAATGAGCAGTTCTTC. Translation gives CASIPSIFSGINEQFF.

The rearrangement uses TRBV19 and TRBJ2-1; 12 bases are shared with TRBD2. The CDR3 contains 16 residues. V gave up 5 bases and J gave up 5 bases; unmatched junction bases: 7. Per germline, CDR1 LNHDA and CDR2 SQIVND (reference sequence). CDR3 residues: CASSSTSGGTNNEQFF. CDR3 sequence (DNA): TGTGCCAGTAGTTCGACTAGCGGGGGAACCAACAATGAGCAGTTCTTC.

V and J are TRBV29-1 and TRBJ2-7, with a weak D call TRBD1 (5 bases). This CDR3 contains 12 residues. The germline V gene encodes CDR1 SQVTM and CDR2 ANQGSEA. Trimming cost V 4 bases and J 9 bases, with 16 bases left between them. CDR3 protein: CSVASDQGGQYF. The CDR3 DNA follows: TGCAGCGTTGCCTCGGATCAGGGCGGGCAGTACTTC.

This clone appeared a few times. The same CDR3 can be traced to other DNA sequences in this sample. The J gene is TRBJ2-7, the V gene TRBV4-2; TRBD1 is a possible D gene (5 bases). The V gene's germline CDR1 is LGHNA and CDR2 YNFKEQ. V was pared by 6 bases and J by 0 bases, with 12 bases between. This CDR3 region has 14 residues. CDR3 coding DNA: TGTGCCAGCAGTCGCTCAGGGAACTCCTACGAGCAGTACTTC. This translates into CASSRSGNSYEQYF.

The chain uses TRBV19 and TRBJ2-6; no clear D. Germline V CDR1 and CDR2: LNHDA, SQIVND (reference sequence). This CDR3 has 17 amino acids. V lost 3 bases to trimming and J lost 1 base, with 13 bases between them. CDR3 nucleotides: TGTGCCAGTAGTATTTTTCCGGGTGCTTCTGGGGCCAACGTCCTGACTTTC. Translating gives CASSIFPGASGANVLTF.

This clone was picked up one time. The rearrangement uses TRBV5-1 and TRBJ2-3, with TRBD2 matching 8 bases. J was trimmed by 2 bases and V by 3 bases; bases with no gene match: 5. The CDR3 contains 15 residues. CDR1 is SGHRS, CDR2 YFSETQ, per germline. CDR3 coding DNA: TGCGCCAGCAGCTACCAAGCGGGAGACACAGATACGCAGTATTTT. Its protein product is CASSYQAGDTDTQYF.